The next 18 T cell receptor beta chains were all read from a single sample in a study of blood T cell repertoires in COVID-19. Generated by immunoSEQ multiplex PCR, the TCRdb table keeps only in-frame clones and is missing some. The table has around 300,000 clones, 83% seen once; the top ten hold approximately 9%. Sequencing was done on a sample of peripheral blood. The origin of the receptors is a woman aged 45 to 65 who had recovered from COVID-19.

V and J are TRBV27 and TRBJ1-5; D not certain. Trimming shortened V by 2 bases and J by 1 base, and 9 bases separated the two germline ends. CDR1 MNHEY and CDR2 SMNVEV come from the germline V gene (reference sequence). The CDR3 consists of 15 residues. In DNA, the CDR3 is TGTGCCAGCAGTTTAGGAGGCGCGAGCAATCAGCCCCAGCATTTT. It codes for CASSLGGASNQPQHF.

J is TRBJ1-1 and V is TRBV28; D not resolved. CDR3 size: 16 residues. Between the trimmed V and J ends, which lost 10 bases and 2 bases, there was a span of 23 bases. Germline lookup yields CDR1 MDHEN and CDR2 SYDVKM. This CDR3 is CATTLIQAIENTEAFF. CDR3 DNA: TGTGCCACTACGCTTATCCAGGCCATCGAAAACACTGAAGCTTTCTTT. Based on the CDR3 plus reference TRBV28 and TRBJ1-1, the full variable domain is DVKVTQSSRYLVKRTGEKVFLECVQDMDHENMFWYRQDPGLGLRLIYFSYDVKMKEKGDIPEGYSVSREKKERFSLILESASTNQTSMYLCATTLIQAIENTEAFFGQGTRLTVV.

This clone showed up just once. The V call is TRBV21-1, the J call TRBJ2-5; no check of the table's D call, TRBD2, against the DNA was made. TRBV21-1 is a listed pseudogene. The CDR3 covers 15 residues. CDR3 protein: CASRKVGNAWETQYF. The CDR3 DNA is TGTGCCAGCAGGAAAGTCGGGAACGCCTGGGAGACCCAGTACTTC.

The CDR3 DNA reads TGTGCCAGCTTCACCGGTCTCTCCGGGAGACTCAATGAGCAGTTCTTC. Amino acids: CASFTGLSGRLNEQFF. The chain joins TRBV18 to TRBJ2-1; D is possibly TRBD2 (6 bases). Germline CDR1 and CDR2: KGHSH and LQKENI. V shed 7 bases and J shed 6 bases, with 22 bases lying between them. The CDR3 is made up of 16 amino acids.

The CDR3 is CASSPGLASDTQYF. The CDR3 bases are TGTGCCAGCTCGCCGGGACTAGCATCCGATACGCAGTATTTT. The chain joins TRBV18 to TRBJ2-3, with 9 nucleotides matching TRBD2. Unmatched junction bases numbered 7, after V lost 6 bases and J lost 6 bases. Germline V lookup: CDR1 KGHSH, CDR2 LQKENI. The CDR3 contains 14 residues. The variable domain in full, with the rest retrieved from reference TRBV18 and TRBJ2-3, is NAGVMQNPRHLVRRRGQEARLRCSPMKGHSHVYWYRQLPEEGLKFMVYLQKENIIDESGMPKERFSAEFPKEGPSILRIQQVVRGDSAAYFCASSPGLASDTQYFGPGTRLTVL.

The chain carries TRBV7-2 and TRBJ1-5, with TRBD1 as a possible D gene (5 bases). The CDR3 is 14 amino acids. The germline V gene has CDR1 SGHTA and CDR2 FQGNSA. V gave up 6 bases and J gave up 3 bases, with 12 bases separating them. Written as DNA, the CDR3 is TGTGCCAGCAGTCGTACGGGGGTCAATCAGCCCCAGCATTTT. This codes for CASSRTGVNQPQHF.

The V gene is TRBV4-3, the J gene TRBJ2-7; TRBD1 aligns across 8 bases. Germline CDR1 and CDR2: LGHNA and YSLEER. Germline trimming cut 4 bases from V and 0 bases from J; bases unmatched to any gene: 5. The CDR3 loop spans 15 amino acids. This CDR3 is CASSRGQGSSYEQYF. The CDR3, as DNA: TGCGCCAGCAGCCGAGGACAGGGAAGCTCCTACGAGCAGTACTTC.

The chain joins TRBV2 to TRBJ2-7; 10 bases are shared with TRBD1. V trimming: 6 bases; J trimming: 4 bases; junction bases outside the gene matches: 6. Germline loops: CDR1 SNHLY, CDR2 FYNNEI. CDR3 length: 14 amino acids. CDR3 nucleotide sequence: TGTGCCAGCAGAGAGACAGGGGGCGGTTACGAGCAGTACTTC. Its protein product is CASRETGGGYEQYF.

V usage is TRBV6-5 and J usage is TRBJ2-7; 10 positions agree with TRBD1. Trimming removed 5 bases from V and 5 bases from J; junction bases left unmatched: 3. The germline V gene encodes CDR1 MNHEY and CDR2 SVGAGI. This CDR3 is 13 amino acids long. The CDR3 here is CASSTTGGDEQYF. DNA of the CDR3: TGTGCCAGCAGTACGACAGGGGGCGACGAGCAGTACTTC.

This clone was detected only once. The gene calls are TRBV19 and TRBJ2-1; 8 positions match TRBD2. The CDR3 length is 15 residues. V shed 6 bases, J shed 2 bases, and the junction held 6 bases outside the gene matches. The V gene's germline CDR1 is LNHDA and CDR2 SQIVND (reference sequence). The CDR3 DNA sequence: TGTGCCAGTAGCCCACGGCGGGAGGCCTACAATGAGCAGTTCTTC. Residues: CASSPRREAYNEQFF.

The chain recombines TRBV30 with TRBJ1-1, with D perhaps matching TRBD1 (5 bases). V was pared by 6 bases and J by 5 bases, with 19 bases between. The CDR3 has 14 amino acids. Germline V lookup: CDR1 GTSNPN, CDR2 SVGIG (reference sequence). The CDR3, as DNA: TGTGCCTGCCACAAGGGGAAGACGAGGACTGAAGCTTTCTTT. Protein product: CACHKGKTRTEAFF.

This clone appeared a single time. The chain has TRBV12-3 or TRBV12-4 and TRBJ1-2; D unclear. The CDR3 length is 13 residues. V dropped 3 bases and J dropped 8 bases, with 13 bases sitting between them. The CDR3, as DNA: TGTGCCAGCAGTTTTGAGGGCACGGCGGGCTACACCTTC. This gives the protein CASSFEGTAGYTF.

The chain employs TRBV4-3 and TRBJ2-5; D not certain. The CDR3 sequence is 15 residues long. The germline V gene has CDR1 LGHNA and CDR2 YSLEER. The germline V and J ends were trimmed by 0 bases and 5 bases, with 13 bases remaining between them. The CDR3 reads CASSQDWAGPETQYF. CDR3 nucleotides: TGCGCCAGCAGCCAAGATTGGGCAGGTCCGGAGACCCAGTACTTC.

A single count supports this clone. This chain links TRBV4-2 with TRBJ2-7, with 9 bases aligning to TRBD1. V trimming: 0 bases; J trimming: 4 bases; junction bases outside the gene matches: 7. This CDR3 is built from 16 residues. The germline V gene has CDR1 LGHNA and CDR2 YNFKEQ. The CDR3: CASSQDVQGARYEQYF. The CDR3 DNA follows: TGTGCCAGCAGCCAAGACGTACAGGGGGCGAGGTACGAGCAGTACTTC.

The chain employs TRBV19 and TRBJ2-1, with D possibly being TRBD1 (6 bases). The ends were cut back, 3 bases at V and 2 bases at J, with 11 bases in the middle. Germline CDR1 LNHDA, CDR2 SQIVND (reference sequence). The CDR3 consists of 15 residues. The CDR3: CASSMGQGPYNEQFF. In DNA form, the CDR3 reads TGTGCCAGTAGTATGGGGCAGGGGCCCTACAATGAGCAGTTCTTC.

V and J are TRBV4-2 and TRBJ2-1; 10 bases align to TRBD2. V was clipped by 1 base and J by 2 bases; unmatched bases: 8. This CDR3 has 18 residues. CDR1 and CDR2 from the germline V gene are LGHNA and YNFKEQ. Written as DNA, the CDR3 is TGTGCCAGCAGCCAAGGTCAAACTAGCGGGACCGCCTACAATGAGCAGTTCTTC. Translated: CASSQGQTSGTAYNEQFF.

The gene calls are TRBV10-2 and TRBJ1-5, with a possible D match to TRBD1 (5 bases). Deletions cut 2 bases from V and 9 bases from J, with 14 bases between. Germline V gene sequence: CDR1 WSHSY, CDR2 SAAADI. The CDR3 consists of 14 residues. The CDR3 DNA is TGCGCCAGCAGTGAGGCAAGGGGCCTGGTGCCCCAGCATTTT. Protein product: CASSEARGLVPQHF.

This clone showed up just a few times. The rearrangement joins TRBV20-1 to TRBJ1-5; possible D gene TRBD1, 5 bases. Trimming removed 3 bases at V and 4 bases at J, with 7 bases between. Germline CDR1 is DFQATT and CDR2 is SNEGSKA (reference sequence). The CDR3 contains 12 residues. CDR3 coding DNA: TGCAGTGCTAGTGCAGGGAATCAGCCCCAGCATTTT. Amino acid sequence: CSASAGNQPQHF.